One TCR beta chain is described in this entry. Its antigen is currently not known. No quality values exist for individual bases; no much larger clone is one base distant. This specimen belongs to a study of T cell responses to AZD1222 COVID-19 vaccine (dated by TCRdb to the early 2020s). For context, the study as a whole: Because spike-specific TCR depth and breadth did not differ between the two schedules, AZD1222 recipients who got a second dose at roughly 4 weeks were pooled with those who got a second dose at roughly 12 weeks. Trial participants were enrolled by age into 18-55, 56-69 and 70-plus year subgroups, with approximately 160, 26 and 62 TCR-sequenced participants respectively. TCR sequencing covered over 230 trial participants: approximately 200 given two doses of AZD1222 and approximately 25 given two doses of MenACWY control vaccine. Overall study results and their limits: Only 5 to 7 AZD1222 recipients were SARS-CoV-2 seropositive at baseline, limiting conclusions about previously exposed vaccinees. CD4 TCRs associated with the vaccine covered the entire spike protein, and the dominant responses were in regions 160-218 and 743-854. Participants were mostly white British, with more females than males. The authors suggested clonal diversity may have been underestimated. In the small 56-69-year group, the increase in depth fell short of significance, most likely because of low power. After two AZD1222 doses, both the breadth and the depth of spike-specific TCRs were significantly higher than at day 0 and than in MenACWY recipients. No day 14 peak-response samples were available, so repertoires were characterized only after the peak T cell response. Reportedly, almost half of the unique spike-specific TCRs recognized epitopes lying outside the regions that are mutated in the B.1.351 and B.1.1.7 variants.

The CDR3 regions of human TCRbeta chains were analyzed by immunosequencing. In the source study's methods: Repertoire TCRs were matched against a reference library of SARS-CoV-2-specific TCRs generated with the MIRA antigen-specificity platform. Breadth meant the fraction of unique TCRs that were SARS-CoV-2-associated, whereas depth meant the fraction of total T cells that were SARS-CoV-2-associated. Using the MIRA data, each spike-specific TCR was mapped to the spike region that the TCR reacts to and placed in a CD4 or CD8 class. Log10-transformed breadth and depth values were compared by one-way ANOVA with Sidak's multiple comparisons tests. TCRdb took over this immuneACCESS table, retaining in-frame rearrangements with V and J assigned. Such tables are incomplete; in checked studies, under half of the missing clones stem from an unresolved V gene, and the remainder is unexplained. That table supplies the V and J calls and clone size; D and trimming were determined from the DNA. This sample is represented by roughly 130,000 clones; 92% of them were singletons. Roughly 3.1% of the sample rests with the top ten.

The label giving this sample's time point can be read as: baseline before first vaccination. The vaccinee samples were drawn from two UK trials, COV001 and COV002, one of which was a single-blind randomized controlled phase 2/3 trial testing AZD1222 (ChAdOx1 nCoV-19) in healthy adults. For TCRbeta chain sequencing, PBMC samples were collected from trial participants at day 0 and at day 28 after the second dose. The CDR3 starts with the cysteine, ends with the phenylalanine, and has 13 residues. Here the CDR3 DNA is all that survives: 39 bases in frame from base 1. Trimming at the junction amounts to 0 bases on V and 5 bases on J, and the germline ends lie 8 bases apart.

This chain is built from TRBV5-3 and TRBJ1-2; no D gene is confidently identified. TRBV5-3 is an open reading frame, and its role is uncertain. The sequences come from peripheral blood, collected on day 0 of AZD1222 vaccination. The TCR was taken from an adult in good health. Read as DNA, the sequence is TGTGCCAGAAGCTTGGTAGGTGCTTATGGCTACACCTTC. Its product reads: CARSLVGAYGYTF.